Each of the 14 T cell receptor beta chains below was sequenced from the same sample in a study of T cell clonality in common variable immunodeficiency. Sequencing used immunoSEQ multiplex PCR; TCRdb keeps in-frame clones, though not all of them. The sample includes some 60,000 clones, none of them occurring once. Sequenced sample: peripheral blood mononuclear cells. These receptors came from a person between 18 and 75 years old in good health.

This clone came up many times. Read coverage stops 3 residues before the CDR3 terminus; the germline J gene supplies the remainder. The rearrangement joins TRBV7-9 to TRBJ2-1, with 8 bases matching TRBD2. CDR3 length: 15 residues. Germline-derived CDR1 and CDR2 are SEHNR and FQNEAQ (reference sequence). The V segment lost 5 bases and the J segment 8 bases; nucleotides outside the gene matches: 11. The part of the CDR3 DNA that was read is TGTGCCAGCAGCACGACTAGCGACACGGGGGATGAG. It specifies CASSTTSDTGDE. The entire CDR3 sequence reads CASSTTSDTGDEQFF.

This clone was seen ten or more times. With the read ending 3 residues before the CDR3 end, the germline J gene is used to fill in that end. V gene TRBV5-1 combines with J gene TRBJ2-2; TRBD1 might be the D (5 bases). The germline V gene has CDR1 SGHRS and CDR2 YFSETQ. Trimming shortened V by 0 bases and J by 9 bases, and 12 bases separated the two germline ends. The CDR3 loop spans 14 amino acids. The CDR3 region is CASSLGPWGRELFF. CDR3 bases read: TGCGCCAGCAGCTTGGGACCCTGGGGCCGGGAG.

Concerning this clone itself: The read gets to within 3 residues of the CDR3 end, and the germline J gene fills in the rest. The chain combines TRBV29-1 with TRBJ2-5, with 9 bases fitting TRBD2. V was clipped by 5 bases and J by 2 bases; unmatched bases: 12. CDR3 length: 16 residues. Germline values: CDR1 SQVTM, CDR2 ANQGSEA. The CDR3 loop is CSVRLPLAGAQETQYF. CDR3 DNA (partial): TGCAGCGTTCGCCTACCTTTAGCGGGAGCACAAGAGACC.

The sample holds many counts of this clone. The read ends 3 residues early relative to the CDR3; the germline J gene fills the gap. This chain links TRBV5-1 with TRBJ1-1; 8 bases align to TRBD1. CDR3 length equals 15 residues. V gave up 0 bases and J gave up 5 bases; unmatched junction bases: 6. Germline loops: CDR1 SGHRS, CDR2 YFSETQ. Partial CDR3 DNA: TGCGCCAGCAGCTTGGGGACAGGGAGGGGGACTGAA. This sequence encodes CASSLGTGRGTE. Given in full, the CDR3 is CASSLGTGRGTEAFF.

This clone has more than one count but fewer than ten. The read ends 3 residues shy of where the CDR3 ends; the end is completed using the germline J gene. The V call is TRBV18, the J call TRBJ1-1; D is undetermined. Trimming cost V 2 bases and J 7 bases, with 17 bases left between them. The CDR3 contains 15 residues. CDR1 is KGHSH and CDR2 is LQKENI in the germline V gene. CDR3 amino acids: CASSPGRSFFLEAFF. The covered CDR3 bases are TGTGCCAGCTCACCAGGCAGATCCTTCTTTCTTGAA.

Many counts were recorded for this clone. Read data end 3 residues before the CDR3 end; the end is taken from the germline J gene. This rearrangement joins TRBV20-1 to TRBJ2-1; 11 bases are a match to TRBD2. This CDR3 comprises 17 residues. Losses at the gene ends were 1 base for V and 9 bases for J; bases not matched to a gene: 14. Germline lookup yields CDR1 DFQATT and CDR2 SNEGSKA (reference sequence). The CDR3: CSARVSGIAGGPGEQFF. CDR3 bases read: TGCAGTGCTAGAGTTTCCGGGATAGCGGGAGGGCCGGGTGAG.

This clone has ten or more counts. The DNA ends 3 residues before the CDR3 does, and the rest of the CDR3 is filled in from the germline J gene. The rearrangement links TRBV7-9 to TRBJ1-1; D ambiguous. The CDR3 spans 14 residues. CDR1 is SEHNR, CDR2 FQNEAQ, per germline (reference sequence). Trimming stripped 5 bases from V and 0 bases from J, with 10 bases between. CDR3 sequence: CASSPPGLNTEAFF. The CDR3 bases that were read are TGTGCCAGCAGCCCACCCGGTTTGAACACTGAA.

In this sample, this clone turned up many times. The missing CDR3 end, 3 residues past where the read stops, is filled in from the germline J gene. This chain uses TRBV7-2 with TRBJ2-7; TRBD2 is a possible D gene (6 bases). The CDR3 contains 15 residues. Trimming cost V 5 bases and J 4 bases, with 18 bases left between them. Germline CDR1 and CDR2: SGHTA and FQGNSA. The CDR3 is CASSERGMVSYEQYF. Partial CDR3 DNA: TGTGCCAGCAGCGAACGCGGGATGGTGTCGTACGAG.

Many counts were recorded for this clone. The read gets to within 3 residues of the CDR3 end, and the germline J gene fills in the rest. This chain connects TRBV13 to TRBJ1-2; D may be TRBD1 (6 bases). Trimming took off 5 bases at V and 7 bases at J, with 17 bases between the two ends. Germline CDR1 PRHDT, CDR2 FYEKMQ (reference sequence). This CDR3 comprises 14 residues. The DNA read from the CDR3 is TGTGCCAGCAGCCGTGAACAGGGTTTAGCTGGC. As protein: CASSREQGLAG. The entire CDR3 protein reads CASSREQGLAGYTF.

This clone was counted ten times or more. The missing CDR3 end, 3 residues past where the read stops, is filled in from the germline J gene. The V and J genes are TRBV28 and TRBJ1-2; a possible D gene is TRBD1 (6 bases). Looked up from germline, CDR1 is MDHEN and CDR2 is SYDVKM. The CDR3 runs to 12 residues. Trimming left V 10 bases short and J 4 bases short, with 13 bases between. The covered CDR3 bases are TGTGCCACTACGAACAGGGCCTATGGC. Its translation: CATTNRAYG. The whole CDR3 region reads CATTNRAYGYTF.

The sample holds many counts of this clone. The CDR3 goes on 3 residues after the read ends, and that part is filled in from the germline J gene. J is TRBJ2-3 and V is TRBV7-2, with 10 bases that match TRBD2. CDR1 is SGHTA and CDR2 is FQGNSA in the germline V gene. The CDR3 loop spans 15 amino acids. The trim removed 2 bases at V and 4 bases at J, leaving 3 bases unmatched. The sequenced CDR3 bases are TGTGCCAGCAGCTTACAAGCGGGAGGGGCAGATACG. It codes for CASSLQAGGADT. The entire CDR3 reads CASSLQAGGADTQYF.

This clone was found many times. The read ends 3 residues early relative to the CDR3; the germline J gene fills the gap. The chain recombines TRBV5-1 with TRBJ2-2; TRBD2 agrees at 8 bases. Germline V CDR1 and CDR2: SGHRS, YFSETQ. This CDR3 is 14 amino acids long. The V segment lost 5 bases and the J segment 4 bases; nucleotides outside the gene matches: 4. CDR3 DNA (partial): TGCGCCAGCAGTCCCGGGACTAGCACCGGGGAG. It specifies CASSPGTSTGE. The CDR3, in full, reads CASSPGTSTGELFF.

This clone has ten or more counts. The CDR3 goes on 3 residues after the read ends, and that part is filled in from the germline J gene. This chain uses TRBV29-1 with TRBJ2-1, with a possible D match to TRBD2 (5 bases). CDR3 length: 12 amino acids. Germline lookup yields CDR1 SQVTM and CDR2 ANQGSEA. Trimming cost V 7 bases and J 7 bases, with 14 bases left between them. Partial CDR3 DNA: TGCAGCGCCCGCCGAAGCGGTAATGAG. It yields the protein CSARRSGNE. The CDR3 as a whole reads CSARRSGNEQFF.

About this clone: Sequencing ends 3 residues short of the CDR3 end; the germline J gene provides the rest. The chain has TRBV6-4 and TRBJ2-1; TRBD1 agrees at 10 bases. CDR3 size: 16 residues. The V and J ends lost 6 bases and 5 bases, in that order; junction bases with no gene match: 10. CDR1 MRHNA and CDR2 SNTAGT come from the germline V gene. Here the CDR3 reads CASRNGTGAYHNEQFF. The CDR3 DNA, read in part, is TGTGCCAGCAGGAACGGGACAGGGGCCTATCACAATGAG.